This TCR beta chain derives from a study of CD8 T cells in Susac syndrome. The V gene end was trimmed by 5 bases and the J gene end by 5 bases; junction bases not matched to a gene: 6. This CDR3 region has 14 residues. An amount of RNA that ranged from roughly 0.5 to 1 ug was reverse transcribed with random hexamers. TCRdb passed the immunoSEQ multiplex PCR reads through MiXCR, listing each CDR3 protein once. The data hold 150,000 to 200,000 distinct CDR3 sequences, with almost 96% observed a single time. The TCR originated in a human donor with multiple sclerosis. This chain connects TRBV12-3 or TRBV12-4 to TRBJ1-5; TRBD1 matches 7 bases. The sample taken for sequencing was CD4+ T cells from PBMCs. Here the CDR3 DNA reads TGTGCCAGCAGTCAAGACAGGGCGGATCAGCCCCAGCATTTT. The encoded protein is CASSQDRADQPQHF.